This T cell receptor (beta chain) was observed in a study of T-cell memory formation after mild COVID-19 (dated by TCRdb to about 2021). About the investigation overall: Most TCR sequence clusters were specific to one of the two donors. Longitudinal TCRalpha and TCRbeta repertoire sequencing tracked T-cell clones expanding and contracting after mild COVID-19 in a couple of donors. The cohort comprised two young, previously healthy adult volunteers, one female and one male. The paper as a whole reports these results and caveats: The study covered only a couple of mild cases, and larger cohorts including severe cases with pre-infection samples were considered necessary. From day 15 to 85, contracting clones showed balanced CD4/CD8 phenotypes, whereas a second wave of clones that expanded from day 15 to 37 leaned towards CD4+. Contracting CD4+ clones were located mainly in the CM and EM memory subsets, whereas CD8+ clones were found to be enriched in EMRA. SARS-CoV-2 specificity of the second-wave clones peaking on day 37 was not confirmed. Some responding clones were detected in pre-infection memory, which suggested that pre-existing cross-reactive memory T cells had joined the SARS-CoV-2 response.

This clonotype was counted a few times. This receptor's antigen is unknown. It has no much larger one-base neighbor in the sample; base qualities were not kept. Sequencing instrument: Illumina NovaSeq 6000. cDNA libraries for TCRalpha and TCRbeta were prepared by 5'RACE using constant-segment primers, with sample barcodes and unique molecular identifiers added. Trizol reagent was used to extract RNA from every sample. The libraries were amplified in two PCR steps, and the second step added a second sample barcode and Illumina TruSeq adapters. Libraries were sequenced on an Illumina NovaSeq with 2 x 150 bp paired-end reads. The study's own analysis went as follows. The reads were demultiplexed and collapsed into UMI-guided consensus sequences using migec v1.2.7. Using mixcr v2.1.11, UMI consensuses were aligned to TRA and TRB V and J templates and then assembled into clonotypes. A clonotype was counted as expanded or contracted only when both edgeR and NoisET called the clonotype significant, with the noise models trained on biological replicates. For edgeR calls, the thresholds were a false discovery rate-adjusted p below 0.01 and a log2 fold-change of 1. As an exploratory analysis of dynamics, max-normalized trajectories of the 1000 most abundant clonotypes were examined by PCA with hierarchical clustering. The CD4 or CD8 phenotype of responding clones was assigned using the separately sequenced CD4+ and CD8+ repertoires. The public reads were quality trimmed at Q25 with fastp and then assembled into clones with MiXCR by TCRdb, keeping productive beta chains. Records with the same CDR3 protein are collapsed into one entry carrying the most frequent genes and DNA. None of the V and J calls come from the authors' own analysis; TCRdb made them. Recorded for this sample are 150,000 to 200,000 distinct CDR3 sequences; 9.5% to 13% of them occurred a single time. Together, the top ten hold 3.8% of the sample.

Ficoll-Paque density gradient centrifugation was used to isolate PBMCs. The CDR3 holds 14 amino acids from the cysteine to the phenylalanine. The entry retains the CDR3 DNA only, 42 bases that are in frame from base 1. From a lookup of the germline V gene, CDR1 and CDR2 are MNHEY and SVGAGI. Between the V and J ends, shortened by 2 bases and 7 bases respectively, the junction contains 12 bases. The sequence came from a man between 18 and 29 years old who had mild COVID-19 (a few samples of this study predate the infection). The sample titles of this study are shuffled in the database, so cell type and time point are left out; the donor was told from shared clones. Specimen: PBMCs or a T cell subset sorted from them (not recorded which). Recombination linked TRBV6-5 to TRBJ2-1; 5 matching bases give a weak D call of TRBD2. The bases are TGTGCCAGCAGTTACATCTCGGGAAGGAATGAGCAGTTCTTC. It translates as CASSYISGRNEQFF.